The 12 T cell receptor beta chains below come from one sample, sequenced in a study of response to subunit inactivated influenza vaccine. In TCRdb, the RT-PCR reads were re-called with MiXCR into one record per CDR3 protein. Here the sample spans roughly 700,000 distinct CDR3 sequences, roughly 13% being singletons. Sample: PBMCs from blood, taken around two weeks before vaccination. The source is a middle-aged man who received an inactivated influenza vaccine.

Many counts were recorded for this clonotype. Written as DNA, the CDR3 is TGTGCCAGCAGCCAAGTAAGGGTCGAAGCAGGGCCGGACTATGGCTACACCTTC. This codes for CASSQVRVEAGPDYGYTF. The chain has TRBV4-2 and TRBJ1-2; weak D call: TRBD1 (5 bases). V lost 1 base, J lost 3 bases, and 21 bases lay in between. Germline CDR1 is LGHNA and CDR2 is YNFKEQ. The CDR3 runs to 18 residues.

This clonotype was picked up a small number of times. This chain connects TRBV7-8 to TRBJ2-1; D is perhaps TRBD2 (7 bases). V was trimmed by 1 base and J by 4 bases, leaving 14 bases between them. The germline gives CDR1 SGHVS, CDR2 FQNEAQ. The CDR3 is 16 amino acids. The CDR3 nucleotides are TGTGCCAGCAGCTTAGGGGGGGGGGCCCCTTACAATGAGCAGTTCTTC. Translation: CASSLGGGAPYNEQFF.

In its sample, this clonotype was seen once. A read error may be the cause here, since a much bigger clone is one base away. V gene TRBV5-1 combines with J gene TRBJ2-3; D tentatively reads TRBD1 or TRBD2 (6 bases each). Per germline, CDR1 SGHRS and CDR2 YFSETQ. The length of the CDR3 is 18 residues. CDR3 coding DNA: TGCGCCAACAGCTTGGCCAGGGGACTCATAAGCTCGTCAGATACGCAGTATTTT. Amino acid sequence: CANSLARGLISSSDTQYF.

This clonotype was seen ten or more times. The CDR3 here is CASKSEGNYGYTF. CDR3 nucleotides: TGTGCCAGCAAGAGTGAGGGGAACTATGGCTACACCTTC. The J gene is TRBJ1-2, the V gene TRBV2, with D possibly TRBD1 on 5 matching bases. The CDR3 consists of 13 residues. The ends were cut back, 7 bases at V and 2 bases at J, with 11 bases in the middle. CDR1 and CDR2 (germline): SNHLY, FYNNEI.

This clonotype turned up a few times. The CDR3 DNA follows: TGTGCCAGCAGTGCCGATAGCGGGAGCCGGAATGAGCAGTTCTTC. Its translation: CASSADSGSRNEQFF. The J gene is TRBJ2-1, the V gene TRBV2; 9 bases match TRBD2. The CDR3 contains 15 residues. V lost 4 bases to trimming and J lost 7 bases; unmatched junction nucleotides: 8. Germline CDR1 reads SNHLY; CDR2 reads FYNNEI. The variable domain in full, with the rest retrieved from reference TRBV2 and TRBJ2-1, is EPEVTQTPSHQVTQMGQEVILRCVPISNHLYFYWYRQILGQKVEFLVSFYNNEISEKSEIFDDQFSVERPDGSNFTLKIRSTKLEDSAMYFCASSADSGSRNEQFFGPGTRLTVL.

J is TRBJ2-5 and V is TRBV7-9; weak D call: TRBD1 (8 bases). This CDR3 contains 15 residues. Trimming left V 5 bases short and J 4 bases short, with 17 bases between. Germline V gives CDR1 SEHNR, CDR2 FQNEAQ (reference sequence). The CDR3 region is CASSPTTGEGETQYF. The CDR3 DNA reads TGTGCCAGCAGCCCGACGACAGGGGAGGGAGAGACCCAGTACTTC.

The gene calls are TRBV20-1 and TRBJ2-1, with 8 bases fitting TRBD1. The CDR3 is made up of 16 amino acids. Germline V lookup: CDR1 DFQATT, CDR2 SNEGSKA (reference sequence). V dropped 2 bases and J dropped 5; count of bases not matched to a gene: 11. The CDR3 DNA reads as TGCAGTGCTAGACTCCTAGGCAGGGGGCTCGACAATGAGCAGTTCTTC. Protein: CSARLLGRGLDNEQFF.

This clonotype was found a few times. The J gene is TRBJ2-2, the V gene TRBV10-3, with a tentative D call TRBD1 (5 bases). There are 14 residues in the CDR3. V lost 8 bases and J lost 0, with 10 bases in between. From germline, CDR1 is ENHRY and CDR2 SYGVKD. The CDR3 nucleotides are TGTGCCATCGTGGGCAGGGCGAACACCGGGGAGCTGTTTTTT. Translated, it gives CAIVGRANTGELFF.

The chain carries TRBV14 and TRBJ2-1; D is unresolved. V was clipped by 1 base and J by 10 bases, with 8 bases between them. The CDR3 spans 12 residues. Germline CDR1 reads SGHDN; CDR2 reads FVKESK. CDR3 bases: TGTGCCAGCAGCCAAGTCCGGGCCGAGCAGTTCTTC. This codes for CASSQVRAEQFF.

A few counts support this clonotype. The V call is TRBV6-5, the J call TRBJ1-6; D not certain. The CDR3 has 15 residues. Trimming removed 4 bases from V and 10 bases from J, with 17 bases in between. Per germline, CDR1 MNHEY and CDR2 SVGAGI. This CDR3 is CASSLLREPESPLHF. The CDR3 DNA is TGTGCCAGCAGTTTGCTAAGGGAACCGGAATCACCCCTCCACTTT.

This clonotype appeared a single time. The V and J genes are TRBV5-1 and TRBJ2-2; TRBD1 matches at 9 bases. The CDR3 length is 16 residues. Germline V lookup: CDR1 SGHRS, CDR2 YFSETQ. With 0 bases clipped from V and 4 bases from J, the junction kept 4 bases outside the gene matches. CDR3 sequence: CASSLAGQGFTGELFF. CDR3 in DNA: TGCGCCAGCAGCTTGGCTGGACAGGGGTTCACCGGGGAGCTGTTTTTT.

This chain connects TRBV28 to TRBJ1-1; D might be TRBD1 (5 bases). The CDR3 is made up of 15 amino acids. V lost 7 bases to trimming and J lost 0 bases, with 15 bases between them. Germline assignment: CDR1 MDHEN and CDR2 SYDVKM. CDR3 amino acids: CASILWGRVNTEAFF. Here the CDR3 DNA reads TGTGCCAGCATCCTATGGGGGAGAGTGAACACTGAAGCTTTCTTT.